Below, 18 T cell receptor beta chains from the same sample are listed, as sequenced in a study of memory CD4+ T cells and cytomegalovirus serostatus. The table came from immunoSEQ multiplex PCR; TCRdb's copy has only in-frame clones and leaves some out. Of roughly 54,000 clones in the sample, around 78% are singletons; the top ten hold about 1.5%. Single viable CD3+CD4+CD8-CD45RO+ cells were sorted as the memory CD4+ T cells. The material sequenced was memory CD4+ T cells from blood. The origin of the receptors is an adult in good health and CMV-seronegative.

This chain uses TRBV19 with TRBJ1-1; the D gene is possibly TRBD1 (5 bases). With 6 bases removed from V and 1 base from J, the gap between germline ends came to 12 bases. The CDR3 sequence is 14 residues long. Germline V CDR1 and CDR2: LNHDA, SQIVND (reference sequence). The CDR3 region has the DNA TGTGCCAGTAGCTGGGGCAGCAAGAACACTGAAGCTTTCTTT. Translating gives CASSWGSKNTEAFF.

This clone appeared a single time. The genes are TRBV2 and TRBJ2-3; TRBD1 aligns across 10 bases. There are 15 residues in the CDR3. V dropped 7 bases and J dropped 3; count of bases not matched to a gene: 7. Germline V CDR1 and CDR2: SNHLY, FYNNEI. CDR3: CASTSPGQGTDTQYF. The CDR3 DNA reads TGTGCCAGCACTTCCCCGGGACAGGGGACAGATACGCAGTATTTT.

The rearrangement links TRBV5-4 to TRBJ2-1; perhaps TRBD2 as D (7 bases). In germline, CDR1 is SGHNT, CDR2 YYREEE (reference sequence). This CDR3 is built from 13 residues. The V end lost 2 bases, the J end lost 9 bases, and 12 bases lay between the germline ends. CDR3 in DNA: TGTGCCAGCAGCTTCCGGGGGGCGGTTGAGCAGTTCTTC. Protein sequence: CASSFRGAVEQFF.

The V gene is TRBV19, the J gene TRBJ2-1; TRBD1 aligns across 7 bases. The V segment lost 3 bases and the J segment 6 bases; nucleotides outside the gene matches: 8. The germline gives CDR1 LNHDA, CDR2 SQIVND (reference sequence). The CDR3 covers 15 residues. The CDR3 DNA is TGTGCCAGTAGTATTTGGCAGGGGGTCCGCAATGAGCAGTTCTTC. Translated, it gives CASSIWQGVRNEQFF.

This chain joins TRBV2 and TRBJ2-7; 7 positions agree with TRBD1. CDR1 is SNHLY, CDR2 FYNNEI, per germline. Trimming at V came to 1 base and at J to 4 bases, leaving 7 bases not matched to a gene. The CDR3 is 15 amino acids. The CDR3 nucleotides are TGTGCCAGCAGTGAAGTGACAGGGATTCGGTACGAGCAGTACTTC. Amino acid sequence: CASSEVTGIRYEQYF.

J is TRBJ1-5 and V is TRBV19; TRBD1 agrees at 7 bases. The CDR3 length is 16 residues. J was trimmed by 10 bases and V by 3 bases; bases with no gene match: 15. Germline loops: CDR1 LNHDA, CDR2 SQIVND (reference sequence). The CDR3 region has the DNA TGTGCCAGTAGTATCTACCCCGGGACAGCCGACCGCCCCCAGCATTTT. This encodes CASSIYPGTADRPQHF.

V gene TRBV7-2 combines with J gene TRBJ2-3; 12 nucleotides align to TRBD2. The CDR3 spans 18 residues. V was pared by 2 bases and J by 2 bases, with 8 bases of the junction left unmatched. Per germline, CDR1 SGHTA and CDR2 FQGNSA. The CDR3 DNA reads TGTGCCAGCAGCTTACAGTCTAGCGGGAGGGATCCCACAGATACGCAGTATTTT. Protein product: CASSLQSSGRDPTDTQYF.

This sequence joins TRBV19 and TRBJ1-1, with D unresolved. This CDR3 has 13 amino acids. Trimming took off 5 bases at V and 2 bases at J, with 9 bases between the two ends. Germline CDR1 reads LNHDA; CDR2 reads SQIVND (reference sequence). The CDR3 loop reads CASSQKVNTEAFF. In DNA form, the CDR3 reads TGTGCCAGTAGTCAAAAAGTTAACACTGAAGCTTTCTTT.

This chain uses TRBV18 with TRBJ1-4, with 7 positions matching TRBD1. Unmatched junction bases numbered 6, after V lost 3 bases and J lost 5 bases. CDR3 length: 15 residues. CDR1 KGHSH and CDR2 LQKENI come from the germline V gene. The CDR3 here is CASSPQGGFNEKLFF. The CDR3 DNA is TGTGCCAGCTCACCGCAGGGGGGATTCAATGAAAAACTGTTTTTT.

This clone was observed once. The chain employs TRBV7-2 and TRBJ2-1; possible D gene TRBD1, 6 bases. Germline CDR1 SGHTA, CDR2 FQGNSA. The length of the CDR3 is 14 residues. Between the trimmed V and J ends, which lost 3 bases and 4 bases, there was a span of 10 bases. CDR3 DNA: TGTGCCAGCAGCTTCCAGGGGCGATACAATGAGCAGTTCTTC. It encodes CASSFQGRYNEQFF. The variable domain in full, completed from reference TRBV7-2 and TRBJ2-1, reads GAGVSQSPSNKVTEKGKDVELRCDPISGHTALYWYRQSLGQGLEFLIYFQGNSAPDKSGLPSDRFSAERTGGSVSTLTIQRTQQEDSAVYLCASSFQGRYNEQFFGPGTRLTVL.

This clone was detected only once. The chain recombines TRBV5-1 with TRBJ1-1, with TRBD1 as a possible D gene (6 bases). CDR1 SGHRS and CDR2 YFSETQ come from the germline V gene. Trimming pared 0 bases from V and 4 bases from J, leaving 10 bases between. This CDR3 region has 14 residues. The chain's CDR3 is CASSLAGQSTEAFF. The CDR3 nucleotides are TGCGCCAGCAGCTTGGCAGGACAGAGCACTGAAGCTTTCTTT.

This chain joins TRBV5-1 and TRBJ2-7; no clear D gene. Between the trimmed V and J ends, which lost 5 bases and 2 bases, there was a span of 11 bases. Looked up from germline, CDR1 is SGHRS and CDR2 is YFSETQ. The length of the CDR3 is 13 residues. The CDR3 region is CASSSDVPYEQYF. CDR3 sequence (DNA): TGCGCCAGCAGTTCCGACGTCCCCTACGAGCAGTACTTC.

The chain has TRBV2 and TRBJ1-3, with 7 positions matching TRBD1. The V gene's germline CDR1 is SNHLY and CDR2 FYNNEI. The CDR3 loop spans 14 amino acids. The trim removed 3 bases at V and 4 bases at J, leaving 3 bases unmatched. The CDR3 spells CASSDKGAGNTIYF. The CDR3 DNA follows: TGTGCCAGCAGTGACAAGGGGGCAGGAAACACCATATATTTT.

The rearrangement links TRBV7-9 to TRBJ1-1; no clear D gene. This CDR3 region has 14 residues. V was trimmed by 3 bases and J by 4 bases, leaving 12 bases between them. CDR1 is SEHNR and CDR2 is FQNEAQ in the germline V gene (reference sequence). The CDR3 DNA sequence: TGTGCCAGCAGCTTGGAGGGATCGGGCACTGAAGCTTTCTTT. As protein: CASSLEGSGTEAFF.

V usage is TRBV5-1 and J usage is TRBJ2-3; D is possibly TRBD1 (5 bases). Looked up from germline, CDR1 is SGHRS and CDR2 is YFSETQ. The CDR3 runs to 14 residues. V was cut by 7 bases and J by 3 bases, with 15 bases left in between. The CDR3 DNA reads TGCGCCAGCTCAGGGTATACGGCTACAGATACGCAGTATTTT. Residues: CASSGYTATDTQYF.

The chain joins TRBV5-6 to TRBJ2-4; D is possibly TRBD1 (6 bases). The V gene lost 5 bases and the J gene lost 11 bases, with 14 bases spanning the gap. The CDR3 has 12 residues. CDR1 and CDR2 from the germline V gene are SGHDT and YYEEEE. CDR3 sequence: CASRSVRGVQYF. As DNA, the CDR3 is TGTGCCAGCAGGTCCGTCAGGGGCGTTCAGTACTTC.

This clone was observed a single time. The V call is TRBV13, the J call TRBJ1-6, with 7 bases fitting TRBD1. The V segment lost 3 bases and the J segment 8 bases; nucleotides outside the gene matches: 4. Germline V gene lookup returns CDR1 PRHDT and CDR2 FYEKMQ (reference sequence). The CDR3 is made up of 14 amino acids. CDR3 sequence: CASSFGQGDSPLHF. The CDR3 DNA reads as TGTGCCAGCAGCTTTGGGCAGGGGGATTCACCCCTCCACTTT.

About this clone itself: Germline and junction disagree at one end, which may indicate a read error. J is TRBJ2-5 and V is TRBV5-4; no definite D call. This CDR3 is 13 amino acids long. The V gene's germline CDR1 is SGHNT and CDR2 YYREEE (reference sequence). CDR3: CASSKETQDTQYF. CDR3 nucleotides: TGTGCCAGCAGCAAAGAAACCCAAGACACCCAGTACTTC. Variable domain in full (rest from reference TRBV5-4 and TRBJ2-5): ETGVTQSPTHLIKTRGQQVTLRCSSQSGHNTVSWYQQALGQGPQFIFQYYREEENGRGNFPPRFSGLQFPNYSSELNVNALELDDSALYLCASSKETQDTQYFGPGTRLLVL.